Following are 15 T cell receptor beta chains from one sample sequenced in a study of blood T cell repertoires in COVID-19. Assay: immunoSEQ multiplex PCR; the TCRdb copy retains only in-frame clones and omits some. The sample has over 400,000 clones; 86% are singletons. Sequenced: peripheral blood. The receptor source for this set is a woman under 40 with active or convalescent COVID-19.

J is TRBJ2-7 and V is TRBV7-9; D is unclear. The CDR3 length is 13 residues. Germline V CDR1 and CDR2: SEHNR, FQNEAQ (reference sequence). Trimming took off 5 bases at V and 3 bases at J, with 11 bases between the two ends. CDR3 amino acids: CASSPGVDYEQYF. The CDR3 nucleotides read TGTGCCAGCAGCCCAGGCGTCGACTACGAGCAGTACTTC.

This clone was seen just once. The chain couples TRBV27 to TRBJ2-1, with 7 bases identical to TRBD2. Germline V gene sequence: CDR1 MNHEY, CDR2 SMNVEV (reference sequence). Trimming took 3 bases from V and 9 from J; bases not matched to a gene: 5. This CDR3 contains 13 residues. CDR3 loop: CASSFPGGSEQFF. For the CDR3, the DNA is TGTGCCAGCAGTTTTCCGGGAGGCAGTGAGCAGTTCTTC.

This chain uses TRBV19 with TRBJ1-4; 8 bases agree with TRBD1. V shed 2 bases and J 5 bases; nucleotides not matched to a gene: 1. Germline CDR1 is LNHDA and CDR2 is SQIVND (reference sequence). The CDR3 length is 14 residues. Written as DNA, the CDR3 is TGTGCCAGTAGTATACGACAGGGGAATGAAAAACTGTTTTTT. Its translation: CASSIRQGNEKLFF.

A few counts support this clone. The V and J genes are TRBV29-1 and TRBJ1-1, with 7 bases lining up with TRBD1. CDR1 is SQVTM, CDR2 ANQGSEA, per germline. This CDR3 has 13 residues. V lost 8 bases and J lost 1; bases outside the gene matches: 7. CDR3 sequence (DNA): TGCAGCCTAAGACAGGGTGCGAACACTGAAGCTTTCTTT. Residues: CSLRQGANTEAFF.

V is TRBV7-8 and J is TRBJ1-5, with D perhaps matching TRBD1 (5 bases). With 0 bases removed from V and 0 bases from J, the gap between germline ends came to 9 bases. Germline-derived CDR1 and CDR2 are SGHVS and FQNEAQ. The CDR3 loop spans 16 amino acids. The CDR3 region is CASSLAGGVSNQPQHF. CDR3 bases: TGTGCCAGCAGCTTAGCCGGAGGGGTTAGCAATCAGCCCCAGCATTTT.

The CDR3 nucleotides are TGTGCCAGTAGCCTTCCCGGGACAGGGGACTACGAGCAGTACTTC. It translates to CASSLPGTGDYEQYF. The rearrangement links TRBV19 to TRBJ2-7, with 10 positions matching TRBD1. Unmatched junction bases numbered 8, after V lost 6 bases and J lost 3 bases. This CDR3 is built from 15 residues. Looked up from germline, CDR1 is LNHDA and CDR2 is SQIVND (reference sequence). The whole variable domain, filled in from reference TRBV19 and TRBJ2-7, reads DGGITQSPKYLFRKEGQNVTLSCEQNLNHDAMYWYRQDPGQGLRLIYYSQIVNDFQKGDIAEGYSVSREKKESFPLTVTSAQKNPTAFYLCASSLPGTGDYEQYFGPGTRLTVT.

In this sample, this clone turned up a few times. The genes are TRBV5-5 and TRBJ1-6; the match to TRBD1 covers 9 bases. In germline, CDR1 is SGHKS, CDR2 YYEKEE (reference sequence). This CDR3 has 16 amino acids. V was pared by 0 bases and J by 7 bases, with 5 bases of the junction left unmatched. The CDR3 region is CASSLAVGTGNSPLHF. The CDR3 DNA follows: TGTGCCAGCAGCTTGGCGGTCGGGACAGGGAATTCACCCCTCCACTTT.

The chain has TRBV6-1 and TRBJ1-5; 11 bases agree with TRBD1. The V gene end was trimmed by 2 bases and the J gene end by 6 bases; junction bases not matched to a gene: 6. There are 16 residues in the CDR3. The germline CDR1 and CDR2 sequences are MNHNS and SASEGT. CDR3 residues: CASSERRTGGGQPQHF. CDR3 DNA: TGTGCCAGCAGTGAAAGGCGGACAGGGGGCGGTCAGCCCCAGCATTTT.

Only one count was recorded for this clone. V usage is TRBV7-2 and J usage is TRBJ2-7; 7 bases align to TRBD2. This CDR3 has 14 amino acids. The V gene's germline CDR1 is SGHTA and CDR2 FQGNSA. V was pared by 8 bases and J by 7 bases, with 14 bases of the junction left unmatched. The CDR3 is CASATTGSGGEQYF. The CDR3 nucleotides are TGTGCCAGCGCGACCACGGGTTCCGGGGGGGAGCAGTACTTC. Supplemented by reference TRBV7-2 and TRBJ2-7, the full variable domain reads GAGVSQSPSNKVTEKGKDVELRCDPISGHTALYWYRQSLGQGLEFLIYFQGNSAPDKSGLPSDRFSAERTGGSVSTLTIQRTQQEDSAVYLCASATTGSGGEQYFGPGTRLTVT.

V is TRBV27 and J is TRBJ2-5, with D possibly being TRBD1 (7 bases). The CDR3 spans 17 residues. V was pared by 3 bases and J by 5 bases, with 22 bases between. Germline assignment: CDR1 MNHEY and CDR2 SMNVEV (reference sequence). CDR3 protein: CASSFGGGRGRRETQYF. DNA for the CDR3: TGTGCCAGCAGTTTCGGGGGAGGAAGGGGGCGCCGGGAGACCCAGTACTTC.

V and J are TRBV6-6 and TRBJ1-3, with 11 bases that match TRBD1. After removal of 5 bases from V and 5 bases from J, the junction contained 5 bases not matched to a gene. The CDR3 consists of 15 residues. The V gene's germline CDR1 is MNHNY and CDR2 SVGAGI (reference sequence). CDR3 loop: CASSPGTGGRNTIYF. CDR3 DNA: TGTGCCAGCAGTCCAGGGACAGGGGGGAGAAACACCATATATTTT.

The chain uses TRBV7-6 and TRBJ1-1; no clear D. Germline lookup yields CDR1 SGHVS and CDR2 FNYEAQ. The CDR3 loop spans 13 amino acids. Trimming removed 3 bases at V and 4 bases at J, with 9 bases between. The CDR3 region has the DNA TGTGCCAGCAGCTTCGAACGGGGCACTGAAGCTTTCTTT. Its translation is CASSFERGTEAFF.

This clone came up once. The chain joins TRBV10-3 to TRBJ1-6; D is unresolved. The CDR3 spans 18 residues. CDR1 and CDR2 from the germline V gene are ENHRY and SYGVKD. V was shortened by 7 bases and J by 6 bases, with 25 bases between the two germline ends. The CDR3 loop is CAIKVEGGESALNSPLHF. As DNA, the CDR3 is TGTGCCATCAAGGTGGAAGGCGGGGAATCGGCGCTTAATTCACCCCTCCACTTT.

This clone was detected a few times. Here the CDR3 reads CASSSDRGKNIQYF. CDR3 DNA: TGTGCCAGCAGCTCGGACAGGGGAAAAAACATTCAGTACTTC. The rearrangement uses TRBV28 and TRBJ2-4; 9 nucleotides agree with TRBD1. J was trimmed by 4 bases and V by 6 bases; bases with no gene match: 4. The germline V gene has CDR1 MDHEN and CDR2 SYDVKM. This CDR3 comprises 14 residues.

The V gene is TRBV14, the J gene TRBJ2-2, with D perhaps TRBD2 (6 bases). The CDR3 is 15 amino acids. Germline CDR1 is SGHDN and CDR2 is FVKESK. The V end lost 6 bases, the J end lost 4 bases, and 15 bases lay between the germline ends. The CDR3 nucleotides read TGTGCCAGCAGTCGGGACTTGGGGATCACCGGGGAGCTGTTTTTT. Residues: CASSRDLGITGELFF.